This passage covers 27 T cell receptor beta chains from one sample sequenced in a study of T cells expressing NK-cell markers. TCRdb re-called the 5' RACE reads; every CDR3 protein appears as one record, without DNA. Its clone listing holds 300,000 to 450,000 distinct CDR3 sequences. The specimen sequenced was blood T cells: a sorted CD56 or NKG2C T cell subset, CD4+ or CD8+ T cells, or bulk PBMC T cells (not recorded which). These TCRs come from a man aged 18-70 years in good health.

The chain joins TRBV20-1 to TRBJ2-3. Germline assignment: CDR1 DFQATT and CDR2 SNEGSKA (reference sequence). The CDR3 has 13 residues. The CDR3 loop reads CSARFSLVDTQYF.

The gene calls are TRBV10-2 and TRBJ1-2; there is no DNA to check the TCRdb D call of TRBD1. The CDR3 is made up of 15 amino acids. Germline CDR1 and CDR2: WSHSY and SAAADI. This chain's CDR3 is CASSESTRGDGGYTF.

This chain links TRBV12-3 or TRBV12-4 with TRBJ2-1; no DNA is available, so the TRBD2 call from TCRdb remains unchecked. The CDR3 has 19 amino acids. The CDR3 here is CASSTPVRSSGVSYNEQFF.

V and J are TRBV20-1 and TRBJ1-6. Germline loops: CDR1 DFQATT, CDR2 SNEGSKA (reference sequence). The CDR3 covers 16 residues. This CDR3 is CSARPNRDSYNSPLHF.

The chain is built from TRBV7-8 and TRBJ1-5. This CDR3 contains 12 residues. The germline CDR1 and CDR2 sequences are SGHVS and FQNEAQ. CDR3 sequence reads: CASSLINQPQHF.

V and J are TRBV5-1 and TRBJ2-1; the TCRdb call, TRBD1, lacks DNA for checking. The germline CDR1 and CDR2 sequences are SGHRS and YFSETQ. The CDR3 covers 16 residues. The CDR3 is CASSPGGVYSGNEQFF.

The genes are TRBV6-2 or TRBV6-3 and TRBJ2-4; TCRdb's D gene call, TRBD2, goes unchecked for lack of DNA. Germline-derived CDR1 and CDR2 are MNHEY and SVGEGT. The CDR3 consists of 17 residues. The chain's CDR3 is CASTLTSGRLAKNIQYF.

The chain has TRBV12-3 or TRBV12-4 and TRBJ1-2; the TCRdb D gene call, TRBD1, has no DNA to confirm it. This CDR3 has 17 residues. The chain's CDR3 is CASSTRFVGTGSYGYTF.

This rearrangement joins TRBV7-3 to TRBJ2-5. The CDR3 has 15 amino acids. Germline CDR1 and CDR2: SGHTA and FQGTGA. CDR3 protein: CASSLRPGYQETQYF.

V is TRBV6-5 and J is TRBJ2-5; checking the TCRdb D call of TRBD2 is not possible without DNA. This CDR3 has 16 residues. Germline assignment: CDR1 MNHEY and CDR2 SVGAGI. CDR3 amino acids: CASSYSWARWEETQYF.

This chain uses TRBV14 with TRBJ1-1; TCRdb outputs TRBD1, but without DNA this stays unchecked. The CDR3 totals 13 residues. Germline V CDR1 and CDR2: SGHDN, FVKESK. CDR3 region: CASGTWGGTEAFF.

This chain joins TRBV5-1 and TRBJ1-5; TCRdb returns TRBD1, unconfirmable since there is no DNA. The germline gives CDR1 SGHRS, CDR2 YFSETQ. CDR3 length: 16 residues. The CDR3 here is CASSSGETGREQPQHF.

This chain joins TRBV4-2 and TRBJ2-5. The length of the CDR3 is 15 residues. Germline CDR1 is LGHNA and CDR2 is YNFKEQ. The CDR3 is CASSQDPGSKETQYF.

The V call is TRBV6-4, the J call TRBJ1-6; checking the TCRdb D call of TRBD1 is not possible without DNA. The germline gives CDR1 MRHNA, CDR2 SNTAGT. The CDR3 has 14 residues. The CDR3 loop reads CASSLQGANSPLHF.

The chain is built from TRBV30 and TRBJ1-5; TCRdb's D call of TRBD1 is untestable without DNA. CDR1 is GTSNPN, CDR2 SVGIG, per germline (reference sequence). The CDR3 has 12 residues. The CDR3 sequence is CAWSGTGGPQHF.

The chain joins TRBV5-1 to TRBJ2-3; the TCRdb call, TRBD2, lacks DNA for checking. CDR3 length equals 15 residues. Germline CDR1 is SGHRS and CDR2 is YFSETQ. The CDR3 reads CASTWTSGNRDTQYF.

The V gene is TRBV12-3 or TRBV12-4, the J gene TRBJ1-1. The CDR3 runs 11 residues. CDR3 region: CATSLGWPAFF.

The rearrangement uses TRBV15 and TRBJ1-2; with no DNA, the TCRdb D assignment of TRBD1 cannot be verified. This CDR3 has 14 residues. From germline, CDR1 is LNHNV and CDR2 YYDKDF (reference sequence). The CDR3 sequence: CATSRGGRAYGYTF.

This chain links TRBV5-1 with TRBJ2-1. The CDR3 is made up of 12 amino acids. Germline V CDR1 and CDR2: SGHRS, YFSETQ. CDR3 loop: CASSLTLDEQFF.

The chain uses TRBV7-9 and TRBJ1-1; TCRdb lists TRBD1, though no DNA is available to test this call. CDR3 size: 15 residues. The germline V gene encodes CDR1 SEHNR and CDR2 FQNEAQ (reference sequence). CDR3 residues: CASSPGDRGGTEAFF.

The J gene is TRBJ2-4, the V gene TRBV2; TCRdb indicates TRBD1, and absent DNA this call remains unverified. CDR3 length equals 14 residues. Germline-derived CDR1 and CDR2 are SNHLY and FYNNEI. CDR3 protein: CASKTGLAKNIQYF.

The chain joins TRBV24-1 to TRBJ2-5; no DNA is available, so the TRBD2 call from TCRdb remains unchecked. The CDR3 is 16 amino acids. Germline lookup yields CDR1 KGHDR and CDR2 SFDVKD. The CDR3 here is CATSDLRGGPGETQYF.

The rearrangement links TRBV7-9 to TRBJ2-2. Germline V gene lookup returns CDR1 SEHNR and CDR2 FQNEAQ (reference sequence). This CDR3 comprises 14 residues. The CDR3 sequence: CASSSQRYHGELFF.

The rearrangement links TRBV18 to TRBJ2-1; TCRdb designates TRBD2, a call that cannot be tested without DNA. CDR3 length: 16 amino acids. Germline CDR1 and CDR2: KGHSH and LQKENI. This CDR3 reads CASSPAPASGHNEQFF.

The chain has TRBV2 and TRBJ1-5. The germline V gene encodes CDR1 SNHLY and CDR2 FYNNEI. The CDR3 is made up of 15 amino acids. CDR3 in amino acids: CASRRRRDSNQPQHF. The variable domain in full, with the rest retrieved from reference TRBV2 and TRBJ1-5, is EPEVTQTPSHQVTQMGQEVILRCVPISNHLYFYWYRQILGQKVEFLVSFYNNEISEKSEIFDDQFSVERPDGSNFTLKIRSTKLEDSAMYFCASRRRRDSNQPQHFGDGTRLSIL.

The rearrangement uses TRBV20-1 and TRBJ1-2; the D call of TRBD1 rests on TCRdb alone, since no DNA is present to check it. The CDR3 length is 15 residues. Germline values: CDR1 DFQATT, CDR2 SNEGSKA (reference sequence). The CDR3 is CSALSRTGGNYGYTF.

The chain is built from TRBV3-1 and TRBJ1-2; TCRdb proposes TRBD1, but this gene call is untestable without DNA. CDR1 and CDR2 (germline): LGHDT, YNNKEL (reference sequence). The CDR3 is 15 amino acids. Here the CDR3 reads CASSRSDRDNYGYTF. The entire variable domain, with the rest obtained from reference TRBV3-1 and TRBJ1-2, is as follows: DTAVSQTPKYLVTQMGNDKSIKCEQNLGHDTMYWYKQDSKKFLKIMFSYNNKELIINETVPNRFSPKSPDKAHLNLHINSLELGDSAVYFCASSRSDRDNYGYTFGSGTRLTVV.